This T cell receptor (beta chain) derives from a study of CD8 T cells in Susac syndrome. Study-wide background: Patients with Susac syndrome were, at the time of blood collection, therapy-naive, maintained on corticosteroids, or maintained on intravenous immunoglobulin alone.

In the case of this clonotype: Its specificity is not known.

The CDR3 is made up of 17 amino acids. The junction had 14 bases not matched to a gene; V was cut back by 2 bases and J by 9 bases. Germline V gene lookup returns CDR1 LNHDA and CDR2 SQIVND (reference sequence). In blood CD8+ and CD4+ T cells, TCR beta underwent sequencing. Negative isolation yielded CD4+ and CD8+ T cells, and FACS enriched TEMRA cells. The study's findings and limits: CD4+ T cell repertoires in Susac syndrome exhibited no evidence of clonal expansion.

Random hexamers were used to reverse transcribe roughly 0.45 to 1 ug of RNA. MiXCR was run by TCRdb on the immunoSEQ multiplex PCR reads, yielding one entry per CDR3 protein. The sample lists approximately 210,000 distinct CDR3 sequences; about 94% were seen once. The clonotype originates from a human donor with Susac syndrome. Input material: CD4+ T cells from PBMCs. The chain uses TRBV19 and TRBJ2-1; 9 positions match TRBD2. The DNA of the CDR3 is TGTGCCAGTAGTATAAGGGCTAGCGGGGACCCGGGGGGTGAGCAGTTCTTC. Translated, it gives CASSIRASGDPGGEQFF.